This paragraph covers one T cell receptor (beta chain) sequence. The antigen is not known. V lost 2 bases and J lost 7, with 12 bases in between. This CDR3 has 14 residues. Germline V gives CDR1 MNHEY, CDR2 SVGAGI. The sample comes from a study of cytomegalovirus exposure and HLA in healthy donors. About the research overall: In an earlier analysis, 90 million to 120 million unique TCR beta sequences were found from 150 million to 200 million T cells. Whole-study results and caveats: TRBV6-2, TRBV6-3 and other indistinguishable V segments were excluded.

Amplification used 60 Vbeta primers and 13 Jbeta primers. The method was immunoSEQ multiplex PCR; TCRdb's version includes in-frame clones alone and lacks a portion of them. The sample lists a few hundred thousand clones; approximately 82% were seen once. V gene TRBV6-5 combines with J gene TRBJ2-1; possible D gene TRBD2, 5 bases. The TCR comes from a woman in her 50s in good health and CMV-seropositive. Specimen: PBMCs. This chain's CDR3 is CASSYSGGTNEQFF. CDR3 DNA sequence: TGTGCCAGCAGTTACAGCGGTGGAACAAATGAGCAGTTCTTC.